This T cell receptor (beta chain) was observed in a study of CD8 T cells in Susac syndrome. Study details: Patients with Susac syndrome were, at the time of blood collection, therapy-naive, maintained on corticosteroids, or maintained on intravenous immunoglobulin alone. Study-wide findings and caveats: The authors found about 17 Susac-specific public clones in total CD8+ repertoires and 4 to 6 in CD8+ TEMRA repertoires.

The trim removed 5 bases at V and 5 bases at J, leaving 6 bases unmatched. Per the germline V gene, CDR1 is SGHTA and CDR2 is FQGNSA. The CDR3 consists of 14 residues. Regarding this clonotype: Antigen unknown.

An input of roughly 0.45 to 1 ug of RNA was subjected to reverse transcription using random hexamers. A single record per CDR3 protein comes from TCRdb applying MiXCR to the immunoSEQ multiplex PCR reads. Among 80,000 to 90,000 distinct CDR3 sequences listed, approximately 95% were seen once. The receptor was isolated from a human donor with Susac syndrome. The chain employs TRBV7-2 and TRBJ2-7, with 10 bases identical to TRBD1. Source material: CD8+ T cells from PBMCs. The CDR3 nucleotides are TGTGCCAGCAGCCAGACAGGGGGCATACACGAGCAGTACTTC. Its translation is CASSQTGGIHEQYF.